The 7 T cell receptor beta chains below all came from one sample that was sequenced in a study of blood T cell repertoires in COVID-19. Assay: immunoSEQ multiplex PCR; the TCRdb copy retains only in-frame clones and omits some. In the table there are 200,000 to 250,000 clones, approximately 84% of which are singletons. The sample consisted of PBMCs or T cells enriched from blood (not recorded which). These receptors were taken from a man between 40 and 49 years old who had recovered from COVID-19.

As DNA, the CDR3 is TGTGCCACCAGCAGAATTACCGGGACAAACTATGGCTACACCTTC. Encoded protein: CATSRITGTNYGYTF. This chain connects TRBV15 to TRBJ1-2; a possible D gene is TRBD1 (6 bases). Trimming removed 2 bases at V and 2 bases at J, with 12 bases between. CDR1 is LNHNV, CDR2 YYDKDF, per germline (reference sequence). This CDR3 has 15 amino acids.

V usage is TRBV6-5 and J usage is TRBJ1-1, with TRBD1 identical over 7 bases. The CDR3 spans 15 residues. Trimming took 6 bases from V and 0 from J; bases not matched to a gene: 7. CDR1 and CDR2 (germline): MNHEY, SVGAGI. The CDR3 coding sequence is TGTGCCAGCAGGCCACAGGGGTCTATGAACACTGAAGCTTTCTTT. This codes for CASRPQGSMNTEAFF.

Comment on this clone: An end of the junction does not agree with germline; a read error may underlie this. This chain connects TRBV7-2 to TRBJ2-7, with D tentatively TRBD2 (7 bases). In germline, CDR1 is SGHTA, CDR2 FQGNSA. The CDR3 loop spans 14 amino acids. CDR3 in DNA: TGTGCCAGCAGCAAGGGGAGGGGGTCCTCCGAGCAGTACTTC. Its translation is CASSKGRGSSEQYF.

The CDR3 DNA reads TGCGCCAGCAGCCAAGATGCCGAGCGGGAGTGGAATGAGCAGTTCTTC. This sequence encodes CASSQDAEREWNEQFF. This rearrangement joins TRBV4-1 to TRBJ2-1; 8 positions agree with TRBD2. Trimming at V came to 0 bases and at J to 7 bases, leaving 8 bases not matched to a gene. This CDR3 has 16 amino acids. The germline CDR1 and CDR2 sequences are MGHRA and YSYEKL.

The chain is built from TRBV12-3 or TRBV12-4 and TRBJ2-2; D is undetermined. The CDR3 covers 13 residues. With 6 bases removed from V and 6 bases from J, the gap between germline ends came to 11 bases. For the CDR3, the DNA is TGTGCCAGCAGATTGCATAGCCCCGGGGAGCTGTTTTTT. Translated: CASRLHSPGELFF.

The V call is TRBV6-6, the J call TRBJ1-5, with TRBD1 matching 9 bases. The V gene's germline CDR1 is MNHNY and CDR2 SVGAGI (reference sequence). The CDR3 is made up of 15 amino acids. After removal of 6 bases from V and 6 bases from J, the junction contained 9 bases not matched to a gene. In DNA form, the CDR3 reads TGTGCCAGCAGCTCTCTACAGGGGGCGAGTCAGCCCCAGCATTTT. Translation: CASSSLQGASQPQHF.

The chain joins TRBV5-8 to TRBJ2-3; perhaps TRBD2 as D (5 bases). Trimming removed 5 bases at V and 3 bases at J, with 28 bases between. The CDR3 runs 19 residues. Germline assignment: CDR1 SGHTS and CDR2 YDEGEE. In DNA form, the CDR3 reads TGTGCCAGCAGTGAATTCAGATCGGCGGCTAGCCCGTGGACAGATACGCAGTATTTT. Protein product: CASSEFRSAASPWTDTQYF.